A single sample is the source of the 25 T cell receptor beta chains below, sequenced in a study of OX40 agonist ivuxolimab in advanced cancers. The repertoire was sequenced with immunoSEQ multiplex PCR; TCRdb's copy has only in-frame clones and lacks some. The sample lists 66,000 or so clones; around 84% were seen once. The material sequenced was CD4+ or CD8+ T cells sorted from blood, taken in a trial of the OX40 agonist ivuxolimab. These receptors all stem from an adult with an advanced solid tumor such as melanoma, head and neck, liver or kidney cancer.

This clone has just a few counts. The chain combines TRBV2 with TRBJ1-1; perhaps TRBD1 as D (6 bases). The CDR3 runs to 13 residues. V was clipped by 4 bases and J by 4 bases, with 10 bases between them. Germline CDR1 and CDR2: SNHLY and FYNNEI. The CDR3 sequence is CASSVGGATEAFF. CDR3 DNA sequence: TGTGCCAGCAGTGTGGGGGGGGCCACTGAAGCTTTCTTT.

The rearrangement joins TRBV18 to TRBJ2-6; no clear D. CDR1 KGHSH and CDR2 LQKENI come from the germline V gene. The CDR3 spans 18 residues. Trimming took off 5 bases at V and 0 bases at J, with 17 bases between the two ends. In DNA, the CDR3 is TGTGCCAGCTCAGACCACTCACCGGTTGTCTCTGGGGCCAACGTCCTGACTTTC. Amino acid sequence: CASSDHSPVVSGANVLTF. The entire variable domain, with the rest obtained from reference TRBV18 and TRBJ2-6, is as follows: NAGVMQNPRHLVRRRGQEARLRCSPMKGHSHVYWYRQLPEEGLKFMVYLQKENIIDESGMPKERFSAEFPKEGPSILRIQQVVRGDSAAYFCASSDHSPVVSGANVLTFGAGSRLTVL.

This chain links TRBV19 with TRBJ1-1, with D tentatively TRBD1 (5 bases). Germline V gene sequence: CDR1 LNHDA, CDR2 SQIVND (reference sequence). V dropped 4 bases and J dropped 4 bases, with 13 bases sitting between them. CDR3 length: 14 amino acids. CDR3 DNA sequence: TGTGCCAGTAGTACAGGGTGGGGGGGCACTGAAGCTTTCTTT. Translation: CASSTGWGGTEAFF.

This chain links TRBV19 with TRBJ1-2, with D unclear. Per germline, CDR1 LNHDA and CDR2 SQIVND (reference sequence). The CDR3 runs 17 residues. With 5 bases removed from V and 4 bases from J, the gap between germline ends came to 23 bases. For the CDR3, the DNA is TGTGCCAGTAGTCTTTCCCTTGGACGGACTGACTTCTATGGCTACACCTTC. It is translated as CASSLSLGRTDFYGYTF.

The chain recombines TRBV9 with TRBJ2-7, with D possibly TRBD2 on 6 matching bases. Germline CDR1 is SGDLS and CDR2 is YYNGEE. The CDR3 loop spans 15 amino acids. V was cut by 4 bases and J by 3 bases, with 17 bases left in between. DNA for the CDR3: TGTGCCAGCAGCTGGGGACTGGACGGGAGCTACGAGCAGTACTTC. Protein sequence: CASSWGLDGSYEQYF. The full variable domain, completed using reference TRBV9 and TRBJ2-7, is DSGVTQTPKHLITATGQRVTLRCSPRSGDLSVYWYQQSLDQGLQFLIQYYNGEERAKGNILERFSAQQFPDLHSELNLSSLELGDSALYFCASSWGLDGSYEQYFGPGTRLTVT.

The chain couples TRBV5-1 to TRBJ2-3; tentative D call: TRBD2 (6 bases). The CDR3 totals 15 residues. The V gene lost 0 bases and the J gene lost 4 bases, with 12 bases spanning the gap. CDR1 and CDR2 (germline): SGHRS, YFSETQ. CDR3 coding DNA: TGCGCCAGCAGCTTGGCCGCGGGACCCGCAGATACGCAGTATTTT. This codes for CASSLAAGPADTQYF. The full variable domain, in which reference TRBV5-1 and TRBJ2-3 provide the parts outside the CDR3, is KAGVTQTPRYLIKTRGQQVTLSCSPISGHRSVSWYQQTPGQGLQFLFEYFSETQRNKGNFPGRFSGRQFSNSRSEMNVSTLELGDSALYLCASSLAAGPADTQYFGPGTRLTVL.

This chain links TRBV4-1 with TRBJ2-5; D possibly corresponds to TRBD1 (5 bases). The J call may be faulty, since TRBJ2-7 better matches the DNA end. Germline CDR1 MGHRA, CDR2 YSYEKL. The CDR3 is 17 residues long. CDR3 loop: CASSQDSQRGQTYEQYF. As DNA, the CDR3 is TGCGCCAGCAGCCAAGATTCCCAAAGGGGCCAAACCTACGAGCAGTACTTC.

The chain combines TRBV28 with TRBJ2-4; the match to TRBD2 covers 12 bases. Trimming at V came to 4 bases and at J to 7 bases, leaving 8 bases not matched to a gene. CDR1 is MDHEN and CDR2 is SYDVKM in the germline V gene. This CDR3 is built from 16 residues. In nucleotides, the CDR3 is TGTGCCAGCAGTTCCCCGACTAGCGGGGGCGGGAACATTCAGTACTTC. The encoded protein is CASSSPTSGGGNIQYF.

This clone was detected only once. The rearrangement joins TRBV28 to TRBJ1-4, with D maybe TRBD1 (5 bases). Per germline, CDR1 MDHEN and CDR2 SYDVKM. The CDR3 consists of 13 residues. V shed 6 bases and J shed 14 bases, with 19 bases lying between them. CDR3 protein: CASSWGTDGTLFF. In DNA form, the CDR3 reads TGTGCCAGCAGCTGGGGGACGGATGGTACGCTGTTTTTT.

The rearrangement joins TRBV6-5 to TRBJ2-7; D gene unclear. V dropped 2 bases and J dropped 0 bases, with 11 bases sitting between them. Germline V CDR1 and CDR2: MNHEY, SVGAGI. The CDR3 runs 15 residues. The chain's CDR3 is CASSYGSGSSYEQYF. The CDR3 DNA reads TGTGCCAGCAGTTACGGGTCAGGCAGCTCCTACGAGCAGTACTTC.

The rearrangement joins TRBV2 to TRBJ2-3, with D possibly matching TRBD1 (6 bases). The CDR3 is 15 amino acids. Germline CDR1 reads SNHLY; CDR2 reads FYNNEI. Trimming left V 6 bases short and J 4 bases short, with 17 bases between. CDR3 residues: CASSLRGQWADTQYF. DNA of the CDR3: TGTGCCAGCAGCCTCAGGGGTCAATGGGCAGATACGCAGTATTTT. The full variable domain, in which reference TRBV2 and TRBJ2-3 provide the parts outside the CDR3, is EPEVTQTPSHQVTQMGQEVILRCVPISNHLYFYWYRQILGQKVEFLVSFYNNEISEKSEIFDDQFSVERPDGSNFTLKIRSTKLEDSAMYFCASSLRGQWADTQYFGPGTRLTVL.

The rearrangement links TRBV19 to TRBJ1-1; the match to TRBD1 covers 8 bases. After removal of 5 bases from V and 3 bases from J, the junction contained 8 bases not matched to a gene. The V gene's germline CDR1 is LNHDA and CDR2 SQIVND (reference sequence). This CDR3 is 15 amino acids long. This CDR3 is CASSPHPTGDTEAFF. The DNA for the CDR3 is TGTGCCAGTAGTCCCCACCCGACAGGGGACACTGAAGCTTTCTTT.

V usage is TRBV4-1 and J usage is TRBJ1-5, with a tentative D call TRBD1 (5 bases). This CDR3 is 15 amino acids long. V lost 4 bases and J 0 bases, leaving 10 bases between the germline ends. Germline V gene sequence: CDR1 MGHRA, CDR2 YSYEKL. The CDR3 sequence is CASSPERGSNQPQHF. CDR3 DNA sequence: TGCGCCAGCAGCCCGGAAAGGGGTAGCAATCAGCCCCAGCATTTT.

The table lists this clone with a few counts. The V and J genes are TRBV20-1 and TRBJ1-1; D ambiguous. Trimming took off 4 bases at V and 7 bases at J, with 10 bases between the two ends. The germline V gene has CDR1 DFQATT and CDR2 SNEGSKA (reference sequence). The CDR3 is made up of 11 amino acids. The CDR3 sequence is CSAMGEGEAFF. The CDR3 DNA reads TGCAGTGCTATGGGAGAGGGTGAAGCTTTCTTT.

The V call is TRBV5-4, the J call TRBJ1-6; no reliable D call. V dropped 0 bases and J dropped 0 bases, with 10 bases sitting between them. Germline V CDR1 and CDR2: SGHNT, YYREEE (reference sequence). This CDR3 region has 17 residues. The CDR3 loop reads CASSLGLTSSYNSPLHF. Here the CDR3 DNA reads TGTGCCAGCAGCTTGGGCTTGACAAGCTCCTATAATTCACCCCTCCACTTT. Drawing the rest from reference TRBV5-4 and TRBJ1-6, the complete variable domain is ETGVTQSPTHLIKTRGQQVTLRCSSQSGHNTVSWYQQALGQGPQFIFQYYREEENGRGNFPPRFSGLQFPNYSSELNVNALELDDSALYLCASSLGLTSSYNSPLHFGNGTRLTVT.

This clone was picked up one time. V and J are TRBV19 and TRBJ1-4, with 7 bases that match TRBD1. Germline assignment: CDR1 LNHDA and CDR2 SQIVND (reference sequence). This CDR3 has 16 amino acids. After removal of 3 bases from V and 8 bases from J, the junction contained 12 bases not matched to a gene. In DNA form, the CDR3 reads TGTGCCAGTAGTATTACCCCCTCACAGGGGATCGAAAAACTGTTTTTT. As protein: CASSITPSQGIEKLFF.

The chain joins TRBV10-1 to TRBJ2-7; 10 bases line up with TRBD1. The CDR3 contains 13 residues. Germline CDR1 WNHNN, CDR2 SYGVQD (reference sequence). V was clipped by 11 bases and J by 2 bases; unmatched bases: 6. In DNA form, the CDR3 reads TGCGCCGGATCCGGGACAGGGGCCTACGAGCAGTACTTC. It codes for CAGSGTGAYEQYF.

V is TRBV5-1 and J is TRBJ1-5, with a weak D call TRBD1 (5 bases). This CDR3 is built from 15 residues. Germline assignment: CDR1 SGHRS and CDR2 YFSETQ. The germline V and J ends were trimmed by 7 bases and 7 bases, with 21 bases remaining between them. The CDR3 DNA reads as TGCGCCAGCGCACCAGGTCTGGGACCAGGGCAGCCCCAGCATTTT. Its translation is CASAPGLGPGQPQHF.

This chain joins TRBV2 and TRBJ1-6; D is unclear. Trimming pared 4 bases from V and 7 bases from J, leaving 20 bases between. Germline lookup yields CDR1 SNHLY and CDR2 FYNNEI. This CDR3 is built from 17 residues. In nucleotides, the CDR3 is TGTGCCAGCAGTGTTTTGAGCAGCCAAGACGGGAATTCACCCCTCCACTTT. Translation gives CASSVLSSQDGNSPLHF.

A word on this clone: Distinct nucleotide sequences in the sample also encode this CDR3. This sequence joins TRBV30 and TRBJ2-4; 8 bases are a match to TRBD1. CDR1 GTSNPN and CDR2 SVGIG come from the germline V gene (reference sequence). V trimming: 3 bases; J trimming: 0 bases; junction bases outside the gene matches: 16. The CDR3 is 19 residues long. The CDR3, as DNA: TGTGCCTGGAGGGGATCAGGGGGCTATCGCCTACTAGCCAAAAACATTCAGTACTTC. Translated, it gives CAWRGSGGYRLLAKNIQYF.

This clone appeared a single time. The rearrangement joins TRBV6-6 to TRBJ1-4, with TRBD1 as a possible D gene (5 bases). CDR3 length equals 15 residues. CDR1 and CDR2 (germline): MNHNY, SVGAGI (reference sequence). Between the trimmed V and J ends, which lost 6 bases and 0 bases, there was a span of 11 bases. DNA of the CDR3: TGTGCCAGCAGCCTCAGGGATGCAACTAATGAAAAACTGTTTTTT. As protein: CASSLRDATNEKLFF.

This CDR3 is CASSLNPGLGTEAFF. The CDR3 DNA is TGTGCCAGCAGCTTAAATCCAGGGTTGGGTACTGAAGCTTTCTTT. The chain is built from TRBV7-8 and TRBJ1-1; possible D gene TRBD1, 5 bases. Germline-derived CDR1 and CDR2 are SGHVS and FQNEAQ. This CDR3 contains 15 residues. Trimming stripped 2 bases from V and 5 bases from J, with 15 bases between. Variable domain in full (rest from reference TRBV7-8 and TRBJ1-1): GAGVSQSPRYKVAKRGQDVALRCDPISGHVSLFWYQQALGQGPEFLTYFQNEAQLDKSGLPSDRFFAERPEGSVSTLKIQRTQQEDSAVYLCASSLNPGLGTEAFFGQGTRLTVV.

This clone showed up many times. V gene TRBV5-6 combines with J gene TRBJ1-2; 10 positions agree with TRBD1. This CDR3 has 15 residues. V was clipped by 5 bases and J by 5 bases; unmatched bases: 9. Germline V CDR1 and CDR2: SGHDT, YYEEEE. For the CDR3, the DNA is TGTGCCAGCAGTTCCCGGGACAGGGGTTGGTATGGCTACACCTTC. Its protein product is CASSSRDRGWYGYTF.

The rearrangement links TRBV19 to TRBJ1-1; D is unresolved. From germline, CDR1 is LNHDA and CDR2 SQIVND (reference sequence). The CDR3 sequence is 14 residues long. Trimming took 3 bases from V and 4 from J, leaving 12 bases between them. The CDR3 DNA follows: TGTGCCAGTAGTATCCTCGGTGGTAGCACTGAAGCTTTCTTT. As protein: CASSILGGSTEAFF.

The chain joins TRBV2 to TRBJ2-7; the match to TRBD1 covers 9 bases. Unmatched junction bases numbered 7, after V lost 8 bases and J lost 5 bases. This CDR3 region has 13 residues. Germline lookup yields CDR1 SNHLY and CDR2 FYNNEI. CDR3 bases: TGTGCCAGCGGTGGGACAGGGATCCACGAGCAGTACTTC. Amino acid sequence: CASGGTGIHEQYF. The whole variable domain, remainder taken from reference TRBV2 and TRBJ2-7, is EPEVTQTPSHQVTQMGQEVILRCVPISNHLYFYWYRQILGQKVEFLVSFYNNEISEKSEIFDDQFSVERPDGSNFTLKIRSTKLEDSAMYFCASGGTGIHEQYFGPGTRLTVT.